This paragraph covers one TCR beta chain sequence. One junction end disagrees with the germline gene, perhaps due to a read error. The data are from a study of CD4 and CD8 cells across lung adenocarcinoma regions. The patients had localized lung adenocarcinoma, a non-small cell subtype. TCRdb fed the PCR reads into MiXCR, producing one record per CDR3 protein. The sample holds roughly 13,000 distinct CDR3 sequences, about 56% seen once. This sequence originates from a female donor with lung adenocarcinoma. The CD4 and CD8 labels of this study may be unreliable. The sample was CD8+ T cells from the margin of a lung tumor.

DNA of the CDR3: TGTGCCAGCGGCTTTCCTGGGGCCTACGACCTGTACTTC. Its translation: CASGFPGAYDLYF. The chain recombines TRBV6-1 with TRBJ2-6, with a weak D call TRBD1 (5 bases). The CDR3 contains 13 residues. The germline CDR1 and CDR2 sequences are MNHNS and SASEGT.